This T cell receptor beta chain was retrieved from a study of breast tumors, draining lymph nodes, adjacent tissues (dated by TCRdb to about 2016). In the study overall: The study compared TCR beta repertoires across tumor, adjacent nontumor tissue and axillary lymph nodes from breast cancer patients. The study aimed to assess the relationships and possible T-cell exchange between tumor, surrounding tissue and draining lymph node repertoires in human breast cancer. The study at large found these results: A scenario in which most tumor T cells derive from the lymph node and then expand within tumor tissue was judged to be consistent with the data. Tumor and nontumor tissue repertoires were significantly more similar in luminal-like than in basal-like breast cancer. Rather than being directly demonstrated, the conclusion that tumor T cells originate in lymph nodes was presented as consistent with a hypothesis. Tumors showed preferential V and J gene usage, and their T-cell repertoire diversity fell below that of lymph nodes yet above that of nontumor tissue.

Of note for this clonotype: Its antigen target is currently unknown. Since a much larger clone is just one base distant, this may be a read error.

The lymph node samples were taken from the axillary draining lymph nodes of breast cancer patients. Reading the germline V gene (reference sequence) gives CDR1 GTSNPN and CDR2 SVGIG. At the junction V is shortened by 5 bases and J by 3 bases, with 11 bases in between. From the cysteine up to the phenylalanine, the CDR3 has a length of 12 residues. Of the read, only the CDR3 DNA is kept; its 36 bases are in frame from base 1. The sequencer was an Illumina HiSeq 2000. TCR beta chain libraries were generated by multiplex PCR amplification. High-throughput sequencing was used to analyze the amplified TCR beta chain products. In-frame beta chains were kept once TCRdb had trimmed the public reads at Q25 with fastp and called clones with MiXCR. All rows with the same CDR3 protein become a single entry with the most common DNA and genes. The sample table lists around 120,000 distinct CDR3 sequences, 20% of them with a count of one. The biggest ten clones account for under 4.5% of the sample.

The chain was built from TRBV30 and TRBJ2-7, with the D gene possibly TRBD1 or TRBD2, each one fitting 5 bases. This TCR was sampled from a female donor with breast cancer. Some clones in this sample may be carry-over from other donors' samples. Specimen: axillary lymph node tissue. The DNA sequence follows: TGTGCCTGGGGGACCGGGCGCTACGAGCAGTACTTC. This yields the protein CAWGTGRYEQYF.